Reported below is one T cell receptor beta chain. This specimen belongs to a study of T cell changes during pregnancy in multiple sclerosis. Only in-frame clones appear in the TCRdb table, and some are missing; sequencing was by immunoSEQ multiplex PCR. The data contain about 130,000 clones, around 97% of them singletons. The CDR3 contains 19 residues. Trimming removed 7 bases from V and 1 base from J; junction bases left unmatched: 18. The germline V gene encodes CDR1 MRHNA and CDR2 SNTAGT. The receptor was derived from a female donor with multiple sclerosis, enrolled in a pregnancy study. V gene TRBV6-4 combines with J gene TRBJ2-7, with 11 bases fitting TRBD2. Sequences were derived from peripheral blood, sampled after pregnancy. Here the CDR3 DNA reads TGTGCCAGCATCGAGGGGGGGACTAGCGGAGTCCTCTCATCCTACGAGCAGTACTTC. It is translated as CASIEGGTSGVLSSYEQYF.